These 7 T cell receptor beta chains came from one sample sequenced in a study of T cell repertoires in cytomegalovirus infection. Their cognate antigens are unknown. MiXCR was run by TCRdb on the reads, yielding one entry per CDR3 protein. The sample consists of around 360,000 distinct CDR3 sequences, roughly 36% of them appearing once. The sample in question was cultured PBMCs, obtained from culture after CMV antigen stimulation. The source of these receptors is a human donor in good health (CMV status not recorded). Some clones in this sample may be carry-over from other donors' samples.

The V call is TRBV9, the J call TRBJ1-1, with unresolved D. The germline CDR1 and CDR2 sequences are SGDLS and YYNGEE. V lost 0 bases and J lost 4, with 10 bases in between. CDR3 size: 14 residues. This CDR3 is CASSVERAGTEAFF. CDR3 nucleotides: TGTGCCAGCAGCGTAGAGAGGGCGGGCACTGAAGCTTTCTTT.

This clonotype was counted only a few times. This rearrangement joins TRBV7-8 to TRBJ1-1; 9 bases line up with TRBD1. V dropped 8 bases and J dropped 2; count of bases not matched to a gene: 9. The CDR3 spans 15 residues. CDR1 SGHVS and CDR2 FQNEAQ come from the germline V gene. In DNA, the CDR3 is TGTGCCAGCGTTCAACAGGGGGCGAGAAACACTGAAGCTTTCTTT. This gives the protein CASVQQGARNTEAFF.

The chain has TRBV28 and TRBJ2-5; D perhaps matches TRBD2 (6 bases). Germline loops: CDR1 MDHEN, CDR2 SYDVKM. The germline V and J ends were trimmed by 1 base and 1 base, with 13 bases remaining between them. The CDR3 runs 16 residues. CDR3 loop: CASSLFRGTLQETQYF. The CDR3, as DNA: TGTGCCAGCAGTTTATTCCGCGGGACCCTCCAAGAGACCCAGTACTTC. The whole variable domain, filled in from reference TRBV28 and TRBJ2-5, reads DVKVTQSSRYLVKRTGEKVFLECVQDMDHENMFWYRQDPGLGLRLIYFSYDVKMKEKGDIPEGYSVSREKKERFSLILESASTNQTSMYLCASSLFRGTLQETQYFGPGTRLLVL.

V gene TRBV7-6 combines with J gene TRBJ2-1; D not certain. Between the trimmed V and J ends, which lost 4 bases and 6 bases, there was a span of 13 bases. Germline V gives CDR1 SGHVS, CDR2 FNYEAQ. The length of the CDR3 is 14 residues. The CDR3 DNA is TGTGCCAGCAGCTCCCTGGGTGGCTCCAATGAGCAGTTCTTC. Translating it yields CASSSLGGSNEQFF.

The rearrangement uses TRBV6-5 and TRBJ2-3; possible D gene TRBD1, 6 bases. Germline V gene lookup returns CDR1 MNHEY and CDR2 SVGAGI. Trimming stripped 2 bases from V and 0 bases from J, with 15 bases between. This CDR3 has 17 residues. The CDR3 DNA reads TGTGCCAGCAGTTACGGATCCGGGACATCTAGCACAGATACGCAGTATTTT. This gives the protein CASSYGSGTSSTDTQYF.

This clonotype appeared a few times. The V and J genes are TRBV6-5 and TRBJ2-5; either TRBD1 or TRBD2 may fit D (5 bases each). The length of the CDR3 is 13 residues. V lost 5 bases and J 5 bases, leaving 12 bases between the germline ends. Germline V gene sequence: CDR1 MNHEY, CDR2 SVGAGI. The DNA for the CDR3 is TGTGCCAGCAGTGTCCGAGAGGGGGAGACCCAGTACTTC. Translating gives CASSVREGETQYF.

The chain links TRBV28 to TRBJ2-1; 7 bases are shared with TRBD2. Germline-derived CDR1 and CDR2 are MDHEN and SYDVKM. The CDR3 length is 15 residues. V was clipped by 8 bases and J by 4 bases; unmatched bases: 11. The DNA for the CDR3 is TGTGCCAGCCAAGCGGGGCTAGCGCCGTACAATGAGCAGTTCTTC. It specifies CASQAGLAPYNEQFF.